This T cell receptor beta chain stems from a study of sequential checkpoint blockade in melanoma. Treatment of the sample: randomized to nivolumab then ipilimumab (arm A) or the reverse (arm B). PBMC sorting kept live CD3+CD8+ cells without CD19 or CD56. This table comes from immunoSEQ multiplex PCR, and its TCRdb copy is limited to in-frame clones, with some not included. Of under 25,000 clones detected, around 75% appear once; the ten largest clones hold roughly 22%. Germline assignment: CDR1 MNHEY and CDR2 SMNVEV (reference sequence). V was shortened by 2 bases and J by 6 bases, with 12 bases between the two germline ends. This CDR3 has 14 residues.

The sample consisted of CD8+ T cells sorted from blood (inferred from file names), taken from a patient given nivolumab and ipilimumab in sequence. This TCR was sampled from a human donor with melanoma. The chain employs TRBV27 and TRBJ2-3; D remains ambiguous. CDR3 loop: CASSLALDTDTQYF. CDR3 sequence (DNA): TGTGCCAGCAGTTTAGCCCTAGATACTGATACGCAGTATTTT.